Listed below are T cell receptor beta chains from one sample, sequenced in a study of T cell responses to AZD1222 COVID-19 vaccine. The table came from immunoSEQ multiplex PCR; TCRdb's copy has only in-frame clones and leaves some out. The table records approximately 120,000 clones, more than 70% of them present only once. The sequences come from peripheral blood, collected on day 0 of AZD1222 vaccination. These receptors came from an adult in good health. CDR3s include the opening cysteine and the closing phenylalanine or tryptophan. Each record gives: CDR3 DNA, CDR3 protein, V gene, J gene, clone size, D gene. A D gene is named only where the DNA matches it firmly. Not every row has a clone size; where given, it reads once, few, many or a size class.

DNA: TGTGCCAGCCTCAGCACAGATACGCAGTATTTT
CDR3: CASLSTDTQYF
V: TRBV11-2
J: TRBJ2-3
size: .
D: .

DNA: TGCAGCGTACGTCGAGGGCTTGGCACTGAAGCTTTCTTT
CDR3: CSVRRGLGTEAFF
V: TRBV29-1
J: TRBJ1-1
size: .
D: .

DNA: TGTGCCAGCAGTTCACTCCCCGGGACTAGCGGGAAGTACGAGCAGTACTTC
CDR3: CASSSLPGTSGKYEQYF
V: TRBV27
J: TRBJ2-7
size: .
D: TRBD2

DNA: TGTGCCAGCAGCGGACAGGGCATAATCTATGGCTACACCTTC
CDR3: CASSGQGIIYGYTF
V: TRBV6-5
J: TRBJ1-2
size: once
D: TRBD1

DNA: TGTGCCAGCCGCGGGACGGCCGCGACCAATTCACCCCTCCACTTT
CDR3: CASRGTAATNSPLHF
V: TRBV2
J: TRBJ1-6
size: .
D: .

DNA: TGTGCCATCAGTGTAAAGGGGGATGAAAAACTGTTTTTT
CDR3: CAISVKGDEKLFF
V: TRBV10-3
J: TRBJ1-4
size: .
D: .

DNA: TGTGCCAGCAGCTTAGAGGCGCGGTACTCTGGAAACACCATATATTTT
CDR3: CASSLEARYSGNTIYF
V: TRBV7-6
J: TRBJ1-3
size: few
D: .

DNA: TGTGCCACTGTCCCTGGGTGGACAGGGAACAATCAGCCCCAGCATTTT
CDR3: CATVPGWTGNNQPQHF
V: TRBV19
J: TRBJ1-5
size: .
D: TRBD1

DNA: TGTGCCAGCAGTTGGACAGAAGCCCGAGGGGAGCAGTACTTC
CDR3: CASSWTEARGEQYF
V: TRBV27
J: TRBJ2-7
size: .
D: .

DNA: TGTGCCAGCAGCAAAGGGGAATTAGTGGGCTACACCTTC
CDR3: CASSKGELVGYTF
V: TRBV21-1
J: TRBJ1-2
size: few
D: .

DNA: TGTGCCAGCAGCCCTACCCAGGGTAACACTGAAGCTTTCTTT
CDR3: CASSPTQGNTEAFF
V: TRBV3-1/TRBV3-2
J: TRBJ1-1
size: .
D: .

DNA: TGCGCCAGCACCGATGACGGAGGCACCGGGGAGCTGTTTTTT
CDR3: CASTDDGGTGELFF
V: TRBV5-1
J: TRBJ2-2
size: .
D: .

DNA: TGCGCCAGCAGCCGCGTTTTGGTCGGGACAGGGTCTGAAAAACTGTTTTTT
CDR3: CASSRVLVGTGSEKLFF
V: TRBV4-1
J: TRBJ1-4
size: .
D: TRBD1

DNA: TGTGCCAGCAGCTTTCGGTCTGGAGGAACTGAAGCTTTCTTT
CDR3: CASSFRSGGTEAFF
V: TRBV11-2
J: TRBJ1-1
size: .
D: .

DNA: TGTGCCAGCAGCGGTATCGCTAGCACAGATACGCAGTATTTT
CDR3: CASSGIASTDTQYF
V: TRBV9
J: TRBJ2-3
size: .
D: .

DNA: TGCGCCAGCAAGATTAGCGGGGGAGTCTGGGAGACCCAGTACTTC
CDR3: CASKISGGVWETQYF
V: TRBV5-1
J: TRBJ2-5
size: .
D: TRBD2

DNA: TGTGCCAGCAGCCGGGCGGGGGTGGAGACCCAGTACTTC
CDR3: CASSRAGVETQYF
V: TRBV7-3
J: TRBJ2-5
size: once
D: TRBD2

DNA: TGTGCCAGCAGTTACCTCTTCTACGAGCAGTACTTC
CDR3: CASSYLFYEQYF
V: TRBV6-5
J: TRBJ2-7
size: .
D: .

DNA: TGTGCCAGCACCCCGAATAGCGGGAACTACAATGAGCAGTTCTTC
CDR3: CASTPNSGNYNEQFF
V: TRBV11-2
J: TRBJ2-1
size: .
D: TRBD2

DNA: TGTGCCAGCAGCCCCCCCTCGGACAGAAACACTGAAGCTTTCTTT
CDR3: CASSPPSDRNTEAFF
V: TRBV7-9
J: TRBJ1-1
size: .
D: .

DNA: TGTGCCAGCAGCTTAGTATTACAGCGAAAAGGTGAAGCTTTCTTT
CDR3: CASSLVLQRKGEAFF
V: TRBV7-8
J: TRBJ1-1
size: .
D: .

DNA: TGTGCCAGCAGCAGGGCGTCCAATGAGCAGTTCTTC
CDR3: CASSRASNEQFF
V: TRBV16
J: TRBJ2-1
size: .
D: .

DNA: TGTGCCAGTAACCCCAGGGAAAAGTATGGCTACACCTTC
CDR3: CASNPREKYGYTF
V: TRBV19
J: TRBJ1-2
size: .
D: .

DNA: TGTGCCAGCGGACAGCTATCTGGGGCCAACGTCCTGACTTTC
CDR3: CASGQLSGANVLTF
V: TRBV21-1
J: TRBJ2-6
size: .
D: .

DNA: TGTGCCATCAACCCCGGGACAGGGATAATAAGGCCCACCGGGGAGCTGTTTTTT
CDR3: CAINPGTGIIRPTGELFF
V: TRBV10-3
J: TRBJ2-2
size: .
D: TRBD1

DNA: TGTGCCAGCAGTAACTCGGTTACGCAGTATTTT
CDR3: CASSNSVTQYF
V: TRBV6-5
J: TRBJ2-3
size: .
D: .

DNA: TGTGCCAGCACCAGCGCTGCGTCTCACACTAATGAAAAACTGTTTTTT
CDR3: CASTSAASHTNEKLFF
V: TRBV28
J: TRBJ1-4
size: .
D: .

DNA: TGTGCCAGCAGCTTTAAGGGGGCTGGAAACACCATATATTTT
CDR3: CASSFKGAGNTIYF
V: TRBV7-2
J: TRBJ1-3
size: .
D: .

DNA: TGTGCCAGCAGTCCCTCCTACAATGAGCAGTTCTTC
CDR3: CASSPSYNEQFF
V: TRBV27
J: TRBJ2-1
size: .
D: .

DNA: TGTGCCAGCAGCCCACGGATAGCCAGACAGTTCTTC
CDR3: CASSPRIARQFF
V: TRBV11-2
J: TRBJ2-1
size: .
D: .

DNA: TGTGCCAGCAGTGCTCTAGCGGGAACAGATACGCAGTATTTT
CDR3: CASSALAGTDTQYF
V: TRBV28
J: TRBJ2-3
size: .
D: TRBD2

DNA: TGTGCCAGCAGCCTCCCATCAGGGGACAGGGGGGTTACTGAAGCTTTCTTT
CDR3: CASSLPSGDRGVTEAFF
V: TRBV5-4
J: TRBJ1-1
size: .
D: TRBD1

DNA: TGTGCCAGCAGCCCCCCGGGGCAGGCTGGCGTCGAAGGGTCCGGTGGCTACACCTTC
CDR3: CASSPPGQAGVEGSGGYTF
V: TRBV16
J: TRBJ1-2
size: .
D: .

DNA: TGTGCCAGCAGCCAGAGAGAGACCCAGTACTTC
CDR3: CASSQRETQYF
V: TRBV11-1
J: TRBJ2-5
size: .
D: .

DNA: TGTGCCAGCAACCACCCTGGCACTGAAGCTTTCTTT
CDR3: CASNHPGTEAFF
V: TRBV27
J: TRBJ1-1
size: .
D: .

DNA: TGTGCCAGAAGCTTGTTCGGCAGTCGGGGTTACCATCAGCCCCAGCATTTT
CDR3: CARSLFGSRGYHQPQHF
V: TRBV5-3
J: TRBJ1-5
size: .
D: .

DNA: TGTGCCAGCAGCTCGGAGGGTAACTATGGCTACACCTTC
CDR3: CASSSEGNYGYTF
V: TRBV5-5
J: TRBJ1-2
size: once
D: .

DNA: TGTGCCAGCAGTGCCATAGTAAGGGGGATGAACACTGAAGCTTTCTTT
CDR3: CASSAIVRGMNTEAFF
V: TRBV6-1
J: TRBJ1-1
size: .
D: .

DNA: TGTGCCAGCAGCTTAAAAATCAGAGCGGGGCAACTGTTTTTT
CDR3: CASSLKIRAGQLFF
V: TRBV7-4
J: TRBJ1-4
size: .
D: .

DNA: TGCAGCGTTCTAACAGGGTTCGGCTACACCTTC
CDR3: CSVLTGFGYTF
V: TRBV29-1
J: TRBJ1-2
size: .
D: .

DNA: TGTGCCAGCAGCCCACGAGGCCATGGCGATCTAGCTTTCTTT
CDR3: CASSPRGHGDLAFF
V: TRBV7-9
J: TRBJ1-1
size: .
D: .

DNA: TGTGCCAGCAGCTTCGGGATTGGGTACACCGGGGAGCTGTTTTTT
CDR3: CASSFGIGYTGELFF
V: TRBV11-3
J: TRBJ2-2
size: once
D: .

DNA: TGTGCCAGCTCGTCAGGGGCCCCCAATGGTCAGCCCCAGCATTTT
CDR3: CASSSGAPNGQPQHF
V: TRBV27
J: TRBJ1-5
size: .
D: .

DNA: TGCAGCGTTCCGTATACGGGGCTCTACGAGCAGTACTTC
CDR3: CSVPYTGLYEQYF
V: TRBV29-1
J: TRBJ2-7
size: .
D: .

DNA: TGTGCCAGCGGATACGCTCCGGGGAACTCCTACAATGAGCAGTTCTTC
CDR3: CASGYAPGNSYNEQFF
V: TRBV7-3
J: TRBJ2-1
size: .
D: .

DNA: TGTGCCAGCAGCCGGACAGTGGATAATGAAAAACTGTTTTTT
CDR3: CASSRTVDNEKLFF
V: TRBV5-4
J: TRBJ1-4
size: .
D: .

DNA: TGTGCCTGGAGGAGAGAAAAACTGTTTTTT
CDR3: CAWRREKLFF
V: TRBV30
J: TRBJ1-4
size: .
D: .

DNA: TGTGCCAGCAGCCAAGTCCGCCAGGGACGTTGGAGCACAGATACGCAGTATTTT
CDR3: CASSQVRQGRWSTDTQYF
V: TRBV3-1/TRBV3-2
J: TRBJ2-3
size: .
D: .

DNA: TGTGCCTGGGCCCCGGACTGGAATAATTCACCCCTCCACTTT
CDR3: CAWAPDWNNSPLHF
V: TRBV30
J: TRBJ1-6
size: .
D: .

DNA: TGCGCCAGCAGCTTAGCTAGCGGGACCGCCTACGAGCAGTACTTC
CDR3: CASSLASGTAYEQYF
V: TRBV5-1
J: TRBJ2-7
size: once
D: TRBD2

DNA: TGTGCCAGCAGCCTCACAGGGGGCGGGGTGAACACTGAAGCTTTCTTT
CDR3: CASSLTGGGVNTEAFF
V: TRBV28
J: TRBJ1-1
size: few
D: TRBD1

DNA: TGCGCCAGCAGCTTACAGGGGATGACTGAAGCTTTCTTT
CDR3: CASSLQGMTEAFF
V: TRBV5-1
J: TRBJ1-1
size: .
D: TRBD1

DNA: TGTGCCAGCAGCCCCACTGTGTTGGGGGGGCCTCGACAGCCCCAGCATTTT
CDR3: CASSPTVLGGPRQPQHF
V: TRBV7-9
J: TRBJ1-5
size: .
D: .